Detailed here is one T cell receptor (beta chain). The data derive from a study of blood T cells in healthy people across ages. There are 14 residues in the CDR3. Germline CDR1 SGDLS, CDR2 YYNGEE. The second PCR ran roughly 6 to 11 cycles with a sample-barcoded 5' primer and J-beta primers. A template-switch adaptor that had 12 random nucleotides put a tag on each cDNA molecule. TCRdb recomputed calls from the 5' RACE reads with MiXCR, one row per CDR3 protein. The table records 600,000 to 1,000,000 distinct CDR3 sequences, approximately 25% of them present only once. These data were likewise used in another study, on T cells of mothers and their children.

The sample was blood. The chain couples TRBV9 to TRBJ2-5; tentatively, D is TRBD1 or TRBD2 (5 bases each). The J call could be wrong; TRBJ2-7 is a better fit for the DNA end. The receptor was derived from a boy aged 5-17 years in good health. This chain's CDR3 is CASSVGDEPYEQYF. CDR3 nucleotide sequence: TGTGCCAGCAGCGTGGGGGATGAACCTTACGAGCAGTACTTC.